Following are 22 T cell receptor beta chains from one sample sequenced in a study of blood T cells in healthy people across ages. Combining a sample-barcoded 5' primer with a J-beta primer mix, a second PCR ran for roughly 7 to 12 cycles. TCRdb itself ran the 5' RACE reads through MiXCR, one entry per CDR3 protein. The sample carries 1.2 million to 1.5 million distinct CDR3 sequences, approximately 60% recorded once. Sequenced sample: blood. These receptors were obtained from a man younger than 35 in good health.

V is TRBV20-1 and J is TRBJ1-1; D gene unclear. Germline V gives CDR1 DFQATT, CDR2 SNEGSKA (reference sequence). Trimming removed 0 bases from V and 6 bases from J, with 8 bases in between. This CDR3 region has 12 residues. The CDR3 DNA sequence: TGCAGTGCTAGAGATATACAGCCTGAAGCTTTCTTT. This sequence encodes CSARDIQPEAFF.

Only a few counts were recorded for this clonotype. V and J are TRBV6-1 and TRBJ2-5; TRBD2 matches 7 bases. J was trimmed by 5 bases and V by 11 bases; bases with no gene match: 14. CDR1 and CDR2 from the germline V gene are MNHNS and SASEGT. The CDR3 loop spans 14 amino acids. The CDR3 DNA follows: TGTGCCTCGGAGGAGTGGGCGGGAGTTGAGACCCAGTACTTC. It specifies CASEEWAGVETQYF.

CDR3 DNA: TGTGCCAGCAGTACCAGGGAGCTTTCAGAGGGCTACACCTTC. Its translation: CASSTRELSEGYTF. The chain recombines TRBV27 with TRBJ1-2; tentatively, D is TRBD1 (5 bases). V lost 5 bases to trimming and J lost 8 bases, with 18 bases between them. The germline V gene encodes CDR1 MNHEY and CDR2 SMNVEV (reference sequence). The CDR3 contains 14 residues.

V usage is TRBV7-8 and J usage is TRBJ2-1, with D tentatively TRBD1 (5 bases). The CDR3 totals 15 residues. The V gene lost 4 bases and the J gene lost 10 bases, with 20 bases spanning the gap. Germline V gene data show CDR1 as SGHVS and CDR2 as FQNEAQ. CDR3 protein: CASSSTALGAKEQFF. DNA of the CDR3: TGTGCCAGCAGCTCCACGGCCCTAGGGGCCAAGGAGCAGTTCTTC. The complete variable domain, with remaining parts taken from reference TRBV7-8 and TRBJ2-1, reads GAGVSQSPRYKVAKRGQDVALRCDPISGHVSLFWYQQALGQGPEFLTYFQNEAQLDKSGLPSDRFFAERPEGSVSTLKIQRTQQEDSAVYLCASSSTALGAKEQFFGPGTRLTVL.

J is TRBJ1-2 and V is TRBV20-1; D gene unclear. Germline V CDR1 and CDR2: DFQATT, SNEGSKA (reference sequence). This CDR3 contains 11 residues. V shed 6 bases and J shed 7 bases, with 12 bases lying between them. The CDR3 sequence: CSAPYLSGYTF. The CDR3 DNA sequence: TGCAGTGCACCATATCTGAGTGGCTACACCTTC.

The V call is TRBV7-9, the J call TRBJ2-4; 7 bases align to TRBD1. V was clipped by 4 bases and J by 1 base; unmatched bases: 7. This CDR3 is built from 16 residues. Germline V CDR1 and CDR2: SEHNR, FQNEAQ (reference sequence). Here the CDR3 DNA reads TGTGCCAGCAGCTACACAGGGGTCGGGGCCAAAAACATTCAGTACTTC. It specifies CASSYTGVGAKNIQYF.

This clonotype was picked up a small number of times. This sequence joins TRBV6-5 and TRBJ2-5; D is uncertain. This CDR3 region has 14 residues. Germline V gives CDR1 MNHEY, CDR2 SVGAGI. V gave up 6 bases and J gave up 6 bases, with 17 bases separating them. CDR3 in amino acids: CASRLDGATKTQYF. In DNA, the CDR3 is TGTGCCAGCAGATTGGACGGAGCTACGAAGACCCAGTACTTC.

The genes are TRBV4-1 and TRBJ1-1; TRBD1 is a possible D gene (6 bases). V was shortened by 7 bases and J by 3 bases, with 15 bases between the two germline ends. CDR1 and CDR2 from the germline V gene are MGHRA and YSYEKL. The length of the CDR3 is 14 residues. CDR3 sequence: CASTQGQIYTEAFF. CDR3 bases: TGCGCCAGCACCCAGGGGCAGATATACACTGAAGCTTTCTTT.

The chain uses TRBV30 and TRBJ2-7, with D possibly being TRBD1 (5 bases). Germline CDR1 GTSNPN, CDR2 SVGIG (reference sequence). Trimming removed 5 bases at V and 1 base at J, with 9 bases between. The CDR3 sequence is 12 residues long. The CDR3 region is CAWDSPSYEQYF. CDR3 nucleotides: TGTGCCTGGGACAGCCCTTCCTACGAGCAGTACTTC.

The chain combines TRBV27 with TRBJ1-5; 7 bases align to TRBD1. V shed 5 bases, J shed 1 base, and the junction held 11 bases outside the gene matches. The CDR3 is 17 amino acids. CDR1 and CDR2 from the germline V gene are MNHEY and SMNVEV (reference sequence). This CDR3 reads CASSGIGGGRSNQPQHF. CDR3 nucleotide sequence: TGTGCCAGCAGTGGGATTGGAGGGGGCCGGAGCAATCAGCCCCAGCATTTT.

This clonotype was seen at least ten times. The chain recombines TRBV29-1 with TRBJ1-1, with 7 bases aligning to TRBD1. The ends lost 7 bases at V and 0 bases at J; junction bases unmatched: 2. Germline values: CDR1 SQVTM, CDR2 ANQGSEA. The CDR3 is 12 residues long. The CDR3 loop reads CSAGQLNTEAFF. CDR3 in DNA: TGCAGCGCGGGACAGCTGAACACTGAAGCTTTCTTT.

The chain carries TRBV20-1 and TRBJ1-5; D not certain. This CDR3 contains 14 residues. Germline loops: CDR1 DFQATT, CDR2 SNEGSKA (reference sequence). V lost 1 base and J 3 bases, leaving 10 bases between the germline ends. The CDR3 region is CSARGGQFNQPQHF. The CDR3 bases are TGCAGTGCTAGAGGAGGGCAGTTCAATCAGCCCCAGCATTTT.

V usage is TRBV12-3 or TRBV12-4 and J usage is TRBJ2-5; TRBD2 is a possible D gene (5 bases). V was trimmed by 8 bases and J by 4 bases, leaving 14 bases between them. The CDR3 has 13 amino acids. Here the CDR3 reads CASAVGGGETQYF. CDR3 coding DNA: TGTGCCAGCGCCGTTGGAGGCGGAGAGACCCAGTACTTC.

This clonotype was counted a few times. V is TRBV7-6 and J is TRBJ2-1; 7 bases are a match to TRBD1. Germline V gene data show CDR1 as SGHVS and CDR2 as FNYEAQ. The length of the CDR3 is 16 residues. Trimming at V came to 1 base and at J to 5 bases, leaving 8 bases not matched to a gene. CDR3 DNA: TGTGCCAGCAGCTTAGTCCGGCGACAGGGACACAATGAGCAGTTCTTC. Its translation: CASSLVRRQGHNEQFF. Combining the CDR3 with reference TRBV7-6 and TRBJ2-1 gives the whole variable domain GAGVSQSPRYKVTKRGQDVALRCDPISGHVSLYWYRQALGQGPEFLTYFNYEAQQDKSGLPNDRFSAERPEGSISTLTIQRTEQRDSAMYRCASSLVRRQGHNEQFFGPGTRLTVL.

The chain joins TRBV10-3 to TRBJ2-1, with 10 bases aligning to TRBD2. The CDR3 runs to 18 residues. The trim removed 3 bases at V and 4 bases at J, leaving 12 bases unmatched. Germline CDR1 and CDR2: ENHRY and SYGVKD. CDR3 loop: CAISESHGRTSGYNEQFF. CDR3 DNA: TGTGCCATCAGTGAATCCCATGGCCGGACTAGCGGATACAATGAGCAGTTCTTC.

This clonotype showed up many times. The chain uses TRBV12-3 or TRBV12-4 and TRBJ2-1; D gene ambiguous. V gave up 1 base and J gave up 10 bases, with 8 bases separating them. The CDR3 runs 12 residues. This CDR3 is CASSLGHYEQFF. In nucleotides, the CDR3 is TGTGCCAGCAGTTTAGGGCACTACGAGCAGTTCTTC.

The V gene is TRBV29-1, the J gene TRBJ2-4; 11 nucleotides agree with TRBD2. Germline loops: CDR1 SQVTM, CDR2 ANQGSEA. V was pared by 3 bases and J by 5 bases, with 0 bases of the junction left unmatched. The CDR3 runs 13 residues. CDR3 in amino acids: CSVETSGENIQYF. The DNA for the CDR3 is TGCAGCGTTGAGACTAGCGGGGAAAACATTCAGTACTTC.

V and J are TRBV9 and TRBJ2-5; no clear D gene. The germline V and J ends were trimmed by 2 bases and 2 bases, with 19 bases remaining between them. The CDR3 totals 17 residues. Germline V gene lookup returns CDR1 SGDLS and CDR2 YYNGEE. The DNA for the CDR3 is TGTGCCAGCAGCGTGGACCCAGTGAGCGCGCGACAAGAGACCCAGTACTTC. It codes for CASSVDPVSARQETQYF.

The rearrangement links TRBV7-2 to TRBJ1-5, with D tentatively TRBD1 (6 bases). V was pared by 7 bases and J by 4 bases, with 14 bases between. Germline V gene data show CDR1 as SGHTA and CDR2 as FQGNSA. CDR3 length: 14 amino acids. In nucleotides, the CDR3 is TGTGCCAGCACCGTTACAGGGTCTAATCAGCCCCAGCATTTT. Its translation: CASTVTGSNQPQHF.

V usage is TRBV10-3 and J usage is TRBJ2-6; D call uncertain. Per germline, CDR1 ENHRY and CDR2 SYGVKD. This CDR3 comprises 17 residues. V was pared by 5 bases and J by 0 bases, with 14 bases between. The CDR3 region has the DNA TGTGCCATCAGTTCCGGGCTTACCTCCTCTGGGGCCAACGTCCTGACTTTC. This encodes CAISSGLTSSGANVLTF.

This chain connects TRBV28 to TRBJ1-5; no clear D gene. Trimming shortened V by 5 bases and J by 7 bases, and 15 bases separated the two germline ends. Germline V gives CDR1 MDHEN, CDR2 SYDVKM. The CDR3 runs to 14 residues. The CDR3 sequence is CASSPSHWGQPQHF. Here the CDR3 DNA reads TGTGCCAGCAGTCCTTCGCACTGGGGACAGCCCCAGCATTTT.

The genes are TRBV7-9 and TRBJ2-5; D remains ambiguous. Trimming pared 4 bases from V and 1 base from J, leaving 10 bases between. The CDR3 runs to 14 residues. Germline CDR1 is SEHNR and CDR2 is FQNEAQ (reference sequence). CDR3 region: CASSYLGTQETQYF. The CDR3 DNA reads TGTGCCAGCAGCTATCTAGGAACCCAAGAGACCCAGTACTTC.